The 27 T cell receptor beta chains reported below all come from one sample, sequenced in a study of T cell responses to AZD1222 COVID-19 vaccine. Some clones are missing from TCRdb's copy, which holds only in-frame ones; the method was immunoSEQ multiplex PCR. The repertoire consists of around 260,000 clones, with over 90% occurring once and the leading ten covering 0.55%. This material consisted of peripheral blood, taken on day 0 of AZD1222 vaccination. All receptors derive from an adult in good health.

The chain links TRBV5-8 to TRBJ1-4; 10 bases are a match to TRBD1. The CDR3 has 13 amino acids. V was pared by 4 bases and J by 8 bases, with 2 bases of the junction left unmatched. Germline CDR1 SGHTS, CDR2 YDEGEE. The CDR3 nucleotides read TGTGCCAGCAGCAGGGACAGGGGCGAAAAACTGTTTTTT. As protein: CASSRDRGEKLFF.

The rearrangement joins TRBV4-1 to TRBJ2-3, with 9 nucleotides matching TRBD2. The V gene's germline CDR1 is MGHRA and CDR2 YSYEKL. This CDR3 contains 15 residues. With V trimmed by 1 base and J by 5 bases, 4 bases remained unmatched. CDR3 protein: CASSQVAGVGDTQYF. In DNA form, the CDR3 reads TGCGCCAGCAGCCAAGTAGCGGGAGTTGGAGATACGCAGTATTTT.

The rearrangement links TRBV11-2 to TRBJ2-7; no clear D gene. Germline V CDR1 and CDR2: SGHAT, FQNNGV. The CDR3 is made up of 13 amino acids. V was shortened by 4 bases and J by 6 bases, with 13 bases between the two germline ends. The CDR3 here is CASSYGTAGEQYF. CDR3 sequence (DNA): TGTGCCAGCAGCTATGGAACGGCCGGCGAGCAGTACTTC.

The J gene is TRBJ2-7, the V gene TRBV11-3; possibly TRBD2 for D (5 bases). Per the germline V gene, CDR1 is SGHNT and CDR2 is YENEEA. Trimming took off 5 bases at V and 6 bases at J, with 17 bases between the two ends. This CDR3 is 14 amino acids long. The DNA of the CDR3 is TGTGCCAGCAGCCCGGCCGGGGTCCCCGGCGAGCAGTACTTC. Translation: CASSPAGVPGEQYF.

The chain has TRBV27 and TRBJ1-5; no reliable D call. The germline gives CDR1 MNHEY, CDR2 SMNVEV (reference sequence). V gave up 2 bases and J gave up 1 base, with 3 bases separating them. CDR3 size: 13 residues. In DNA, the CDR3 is TGTGCCAGCAGTTTAGAGAGCAATCAGCCCCAGCATTTT. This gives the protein CASSLESNQPQHF.

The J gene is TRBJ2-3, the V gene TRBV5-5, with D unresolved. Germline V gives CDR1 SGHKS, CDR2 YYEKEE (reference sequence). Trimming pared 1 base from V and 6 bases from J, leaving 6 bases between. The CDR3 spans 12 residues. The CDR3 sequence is CASSLPRDTQYF. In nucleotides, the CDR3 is TGTGCCAGCAGCTTGCCTCGGGATACGCAGTATTTT.

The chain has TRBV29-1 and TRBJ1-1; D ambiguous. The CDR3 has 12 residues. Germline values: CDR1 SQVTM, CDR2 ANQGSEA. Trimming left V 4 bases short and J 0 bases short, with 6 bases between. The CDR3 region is CSVVSMNTEAFF. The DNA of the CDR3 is TGCAGCGTTGTAAGTATGAACACTGAAGCTTTCTTT.

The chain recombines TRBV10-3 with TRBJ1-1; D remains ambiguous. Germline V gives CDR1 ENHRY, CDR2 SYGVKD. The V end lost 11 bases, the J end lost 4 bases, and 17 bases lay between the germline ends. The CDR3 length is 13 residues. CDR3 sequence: CAAGPPKGTEAFF. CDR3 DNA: TGTGCCGCCGGGCCCCCCAAGGGCACTGAAGCTTTCTTT.

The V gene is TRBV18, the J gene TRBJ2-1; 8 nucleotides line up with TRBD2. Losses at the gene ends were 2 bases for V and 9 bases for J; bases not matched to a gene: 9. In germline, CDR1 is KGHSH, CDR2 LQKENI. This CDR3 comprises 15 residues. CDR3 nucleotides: TGTGCCAGCTCACCAGGACTAGCCGGCTTGGGTGAGCAGTTCTTC. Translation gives CASSPGLAGLGEQFF.

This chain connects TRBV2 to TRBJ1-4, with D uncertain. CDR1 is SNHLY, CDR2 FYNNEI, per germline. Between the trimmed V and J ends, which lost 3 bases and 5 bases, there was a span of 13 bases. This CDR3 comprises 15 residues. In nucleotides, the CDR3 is TGTGCCAGCAGTGATGAGGGATTCGCGAATGAAAAACTGTTTTTT. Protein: CASSDEGFANEKLFF. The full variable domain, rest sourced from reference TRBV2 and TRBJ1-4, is EPEVTQTPSHQVTQMGQEVILRCVPISNHLYFYWYRQILGQKVEFLVSFYNNEISEKSEIFDDQFSVERPDGSNFTLKIRSTKLEDSAMYFCASSDEGFANEKLFFGSGTQLSVL.

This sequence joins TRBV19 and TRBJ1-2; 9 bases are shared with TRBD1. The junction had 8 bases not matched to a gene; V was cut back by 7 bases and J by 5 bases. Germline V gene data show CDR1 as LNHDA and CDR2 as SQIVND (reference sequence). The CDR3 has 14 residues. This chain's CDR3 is CASMETGGDYGYTF. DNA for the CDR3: TGTGCCAGTATGGAGACAGGGGGGGATTATGGCTACACCTTC.

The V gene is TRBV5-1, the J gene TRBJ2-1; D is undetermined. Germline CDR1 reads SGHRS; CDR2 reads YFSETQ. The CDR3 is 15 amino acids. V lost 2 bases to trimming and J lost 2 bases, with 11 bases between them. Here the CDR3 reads CASSFRSAAYNEQFF. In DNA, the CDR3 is TGCGCCAGCAGCTTTAGAAGCGCGGCCTACAATGAGCAGTTCTTC.

The CDR3 region is CASSPSGDYGYTF. The CDR3 bases are TGTGCCAGCAGCCCGTCAGGTGACTATGGCTACACCTTC. The rearrangement links TRBV3-1 (or the pseudogene TRBV3-2) to TRBJ1-2; D uncertain. Trimming cost V 4 bases and J 3 bases, with 9 bases left between them. Germline V lookup: CDR1 LGHDT, CDR2 YNNKEL (reference sequence). The CDR3 sequence is 13 residues long.

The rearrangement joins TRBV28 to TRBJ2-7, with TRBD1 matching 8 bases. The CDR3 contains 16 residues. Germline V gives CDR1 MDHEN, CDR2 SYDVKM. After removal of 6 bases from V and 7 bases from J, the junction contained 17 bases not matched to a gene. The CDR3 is CASSRRRGQGYREQYF. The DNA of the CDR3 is TGTGCCAGCAGCCGCCGGCGTGGACAGGGTTATCGGGAGCAGTACTTC.

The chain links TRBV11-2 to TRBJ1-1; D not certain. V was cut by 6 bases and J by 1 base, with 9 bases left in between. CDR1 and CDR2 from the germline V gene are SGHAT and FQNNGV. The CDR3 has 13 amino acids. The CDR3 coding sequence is TGTGCCAGCAGTCCAGCGGGGAACACTGAAGCTTTCTTT. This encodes CASSPAGNTEAFF.

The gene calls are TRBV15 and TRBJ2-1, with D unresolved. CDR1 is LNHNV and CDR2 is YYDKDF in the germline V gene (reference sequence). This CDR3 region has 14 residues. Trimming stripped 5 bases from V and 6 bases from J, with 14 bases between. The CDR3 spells CATSRWLSGNEQFF. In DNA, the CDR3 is TGTGCCACCAGCCGATGGTTGTCGGGCAATGAGCAGTTCTTC.

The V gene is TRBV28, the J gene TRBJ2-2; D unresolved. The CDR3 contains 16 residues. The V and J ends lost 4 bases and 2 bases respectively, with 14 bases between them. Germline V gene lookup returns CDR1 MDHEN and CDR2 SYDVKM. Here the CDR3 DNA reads TGTGCCAGCAGTTCGACGGTGGGCCGAAACACCGGGGAGCTGTTTTTT. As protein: CASSSTVGRNTGELFF.

Here the CDR3 reads CASSLKAGVSEAFF. CDR3 nucleotides: TGTGCCAGCAGTTTGAAGGCAGGGGTAAGTGAAGCTTTCTTT. The chain joins TRBV27 to TRBJ1-1; the D gene is possibly TRBD1 (6 bases). CDR3 length equals 14 residues. Germline V gene data show CDR1 as MNHEY and CDR2 as SMNVEV (reference sequence). V was pared by 3 bases and J by 7 bases, with 15 bases between.

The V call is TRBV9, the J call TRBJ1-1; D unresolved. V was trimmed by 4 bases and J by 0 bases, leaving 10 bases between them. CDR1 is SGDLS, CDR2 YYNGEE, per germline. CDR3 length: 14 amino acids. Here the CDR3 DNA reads TGTGCCAGCAGCCCCGGTTTGATGAACACTGAAGCTTTCTTT. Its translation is CASSPGLMNTEAFF.

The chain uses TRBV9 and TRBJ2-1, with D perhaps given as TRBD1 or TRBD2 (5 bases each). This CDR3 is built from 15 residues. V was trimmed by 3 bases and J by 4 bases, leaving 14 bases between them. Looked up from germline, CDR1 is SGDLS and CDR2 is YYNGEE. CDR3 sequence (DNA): TGTGCCAGCAGCGCCGGGACCAGCCTTTACAATGAGCAGTTCTTC. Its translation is CASSAGTSLYNEQFF.

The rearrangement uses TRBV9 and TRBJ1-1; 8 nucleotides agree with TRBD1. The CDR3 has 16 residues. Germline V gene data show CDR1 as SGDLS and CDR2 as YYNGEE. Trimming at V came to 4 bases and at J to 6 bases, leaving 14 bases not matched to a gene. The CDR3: CASSSRTDRAGPEAFF. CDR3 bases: TGTGCCAGCAGCTCCCGGACGGACAGGGCCGGGCCTGAAGCTTTCTTT.

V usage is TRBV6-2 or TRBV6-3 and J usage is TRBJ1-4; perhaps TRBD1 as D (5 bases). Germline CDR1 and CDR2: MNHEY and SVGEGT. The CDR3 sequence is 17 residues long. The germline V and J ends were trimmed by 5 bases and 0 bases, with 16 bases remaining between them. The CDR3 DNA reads TGTGCCAGCAGTGACGGGGCGGCCGGATCAACTAATGAAAAACTGTTTTTT. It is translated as CASSDGAAGSTNEKLFF.

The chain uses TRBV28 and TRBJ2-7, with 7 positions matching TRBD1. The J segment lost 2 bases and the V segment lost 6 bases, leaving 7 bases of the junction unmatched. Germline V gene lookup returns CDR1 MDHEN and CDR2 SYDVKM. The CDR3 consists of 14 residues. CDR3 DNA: TGTGCCAGCAGCCCTGGGACAGCCACCTACGAGCAGTACTTC. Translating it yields CASSPGTATYEQYF.

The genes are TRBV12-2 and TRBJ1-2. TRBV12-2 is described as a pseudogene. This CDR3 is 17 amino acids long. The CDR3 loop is CASRLERVGSQNYGYTF. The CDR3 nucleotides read TGTGCAAGTCGCTTAGAGAGAGTGGGGTCCCAGAACTATGGCTACACCTTC.

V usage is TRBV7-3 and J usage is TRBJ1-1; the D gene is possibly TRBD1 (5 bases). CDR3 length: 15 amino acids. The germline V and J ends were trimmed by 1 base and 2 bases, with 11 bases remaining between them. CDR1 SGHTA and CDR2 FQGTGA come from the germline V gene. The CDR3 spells CASSLSLGGNTEAFF. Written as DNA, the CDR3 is TGTGCCAGCAGCTTAAGCCTGGGGGGAAACACTGAAGCTTTCTTT.

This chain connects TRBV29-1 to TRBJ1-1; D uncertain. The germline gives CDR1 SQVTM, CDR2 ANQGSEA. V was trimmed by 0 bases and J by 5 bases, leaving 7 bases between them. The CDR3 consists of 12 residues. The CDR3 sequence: CSVEEPLTEAFF. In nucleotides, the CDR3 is TGCAGCGTTGAAGAACCGCTTACTGAAGCTTTCTTT.

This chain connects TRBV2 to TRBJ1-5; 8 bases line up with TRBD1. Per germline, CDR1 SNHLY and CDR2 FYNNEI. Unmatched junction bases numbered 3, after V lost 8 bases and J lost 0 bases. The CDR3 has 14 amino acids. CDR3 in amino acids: CASGTGFSNQPQHF. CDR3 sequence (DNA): TGTGCCAGCGGGACAGGCTTTAGCAATCAGCCCCAGCATTTT.